This passage covers 8 T cell receptor beta chains from one sample sequenced in a study of breast tumors, draining lymph nodes, adjacent tissues. Breast cancer patients provided tissue from their axillary draining lymph nodes. TCRdb re-analysed the multiplex PCR reads in MiXCR, keeping a single row per CDR3 protein. Of about 200,000 distinct CDR3 sequences in the sample, around 29% were seen once. Sequencing was performed on axillary lymph node tissue. The receptors stem from a female donor with breast cancer. Some clones in this sample may be carry-over from other donors' samples.

The CDR3 reads CASSSPSGGSSSGANVLTF. In nucleotides, the CDR3 is TGTGCCAGCAGCTCACCGAGTGGGGGGAGCAGCTCTGGGGCCAACGTCCTGACTTTC. J is TRBJ2-6 and V is TRBV7-2; possibly TRBD2 for D (6 bases). The CDR3 runs to 19 residues. The germline CDR1 and CDR2 sequences are SGHTA and FQGNSA. The V end was cut by 4 bases, the J end by 0 bases, with 19 bases between.

A note on this clonotype: At one end, the junction sequence differs from germline, possibly due to a read error. This sequence joins TRBV5-5 and TRBJ2-6, with 9 nucleotides matching TRBD2. Germline lookup yields CDR1 SGHKS and CDR2 YYEKEE (reference sequence). The length of the CDR3 is 19 residues. CDR3 DNA sequence: TGCGCCAGCAGCCAGCTTAGGGGCGGGAGGGGTCCGGGGGCCAACGTCCTGACTTTC. Its protein product is CASSQLRGGRGPGANVLTF.

Worth noting for this clonotype: Given a much more abundant clone one base away, this may be a read error. The chain recombines TRBV20-1 with TRBJ2-7; no firm D call. The CDR3 runs 13 residues. The germline V gene has CDR1 DFQATT and CDR2 SNEGSKA (reference sequence). The V and J ends lost 2 bases and 9 bases respectively, with 17 bases between them. The CDR3 nucleotides read TGCAGTGCTAGACAGTTTACGGGTGCCGCGCAGTACTTC. This translates into CSARQFTGAAQYF.

This clonotype was detected many times. CDR3 nucleotide sequence: TGCAGTGCTAGGCTAGCGGGAGTACCTGGGGGGCAGTACTTC. It translates to CSARLAGVPGGQYF. The chain couples TRBV20-1 to TRBJ2-7; 10 bases are a match to TRBD2. Germline V gene lookup returns CDR1 DFQATT and CDR2 SNEGSKA (reference sequence). The junction had 11 bases not matched to a gene; V was cut back by 3 bases and J by 9 bases. This CDR3 spans 14 amino acids.

This clonotype was picked up many times. This rearrangement joins TRBV5-1 to TRBJ1-4; 7 bases line up with TRBD1. Unmatched junction bases numbered 12, after V lost 5 bases and J lost 11 bases. CDR1 is SGHRS, CDR2 YFSETQ, per germline. The CDR3 sequence is 14 residues long. This CDR3 reads CASSPGGGFFKLFF. DNA for the CDR3: TGCGCCAGCAGTCCAGGGGGGGGCTTCTTCAAACTGTTTTTT.

There are many counts of this clonotype. The genes are TRBV19 and TRBJ1-4; D gene unclear. With 8 bases removed from V and 6 bases from J, the gap between germline ends came to 13 bases. Germline assignment: CDR1 LNHDA and CDR2 SQIVND (reference sequence). This CDR3 region has 13 residues. The CDR3 region has the DNA TGTGCCAGTGCCAAAGCCCGGGATGAAAAACTGTTTTTT. This sequence encodes CASAKARDEKLFF.

V usage is TRBV28 and J usage is TRBJ1-5, with D possibly TRBD1 on 6 matching bases. The CDR3 is 21 amino acids. Per germline, CDR1 MDHEN and CDR2 SYDVKM. V dropped 4 bases and J dropped 0 bases, with 28 bases sitting between them. CDR3 in DNA: TGTGCCAGCAGTTCCCGCCGGGACACCCCTGACCAATTATATAGCAATCAGCCCCAGCATTTT. Residues: CASSSRRDTPDQLYSNQPQHF.

In the case of this clonotype: A much bigger clone sits one base away, suggesting this may be a read error. The chain uses TRBV7-8 and TRBJ2-6; possibly TRBD1 for D (6 bases). The germline gives CDR1 SGHVS, CDR2 FQNEAQ. CDR3 size: 15 residues. CDR3 coding DNA: TGTGCCAGCAGCCCCACAGGGCTCGGGGCCAACGTCCTGCCTTTC. It specifies CASSPTGLGANVLPF.